Presented here are 29 T cell receptor beta chains from one specimen sequenced in a study of blood T cell repertoires in COVID-19. Some clones are missing from TCRdb's copy, which holds only in-frame ones; the method was immunoSEQ multiplex PCR. The sample lists over 120,000 clones, around 79% seen once, with just under 3% in the top ten. The sample consisted of PBMCs or T cells enriched from blood (not recorded which). The receptors shown here come from a woman aged 45-60 years who had recovered from COVID-19.

The CDR3 DNA reads TGTGCCAGCAGTGGGACTAGCGGGGGCACAGATACGCAGTATTTT. This encodes CASSGTSGGTDTQYF. The J gene is TRBJ2-3, the V gene TRBV2; TRBD2 matches 12 bases. Germline-derived CDR1 and CDR2 are SNHLY and FYNNEI. The CDR3 is made up of 15 amino acids. The V segment lost 4 bases and the J segment 1 base; nucleotides outside the gene matches: 0.

The chain uses TRBV5-1 and TRBJ2-7, with TRBD2 matching over 9 bases. This CDR3 contains 17 residues. With 6 bases clipped from V and 1 base from J, the junction kept 14 bases outside the gene matches. CDR1 and CDR2 from the germline V gene are SGHRS and YFSETQ. The CDR3 sequence: CASKPLGASGVSYEQYF. Here the CDR3 DNA reads TGCGCCAGCAAACCTCTCGGGGCTAGCGGGGTGTCCTACGAGCAGTACTTC.

This clone was detected only a few times. The chain carries TRBV7-9 and TRBJ1-6; D is uncertain. The CDR3 spans 14 residues. Trimming removed 1 base at V and 8 bases at J, with 9 bases between. In germline, CDR1 is SEHNR, CDR2 FQNEAQ (reference sequence). The CDR3 spells CASSLGRVDSPLHF. The CDR3 DNA follows: TGTGCCAGCAGCTTAGGGAGGGTTGATTCACCCCTCCACTTT.

This chain uses TRBV2 with TRBJ2-5, with 8 bases identical to TRBD2. The CDR3 runs to 17 residues. CDR1 is SNHLY, CDR2 FYNNEI, per germline. V lost 7 bases, J lost 5 bases, and 18 bases stayed unmatched. CDR3 in amino acids: CASTPVSGGARSETQYF. The CDR3 bases are TGTGCCAGCACCCCCGTCTCCGGGGGGGCCCGGTCGGAGACCCAGTACTTC.

V is TRBV6-5 and J is TRBJ1-1; a possible D gene is TRBD1 (5 bases). Germline CDR1 is MNHEY and CDR2 is SVGAGI. The CDR3 length is 15 residues. V was shortened by 0 bases and J by 4 bases, with 12 bases between the two germline ends. CDR3 protein: CASSYSGGSSTEAFF. The DNA for the CDR3 is TGTGCCAGCAGTTACTCGGGGGGGTCGAGCACTGAAGCTTTCTTT.

This chain links TRBV25-1 with TRBJ1-2, with a possible D match to TRBD1 (5 bases). Germline lookup yields CDR1 MGHDK and CDR2 SYGVNS. This CDR3 spans 13 amino acids. Trimming took off 3 bases at V and 4 bases at J, with 9 bases between the two ends. The CDR3 DNA reads TGTGCCAGCAGTGAGTCGGACACCTATGGCTACACCTTC. The encoded protein is CASSESDTYGYTF.

This chain uses TRBV7-2 with TRBJ1-1; 9 bases are a match to TRBD1. The J segment lost 0 bases and the V segment lost 3 bases, leaving 2 bases of the junction unmatched. Germline V gene data show CDR1 as SGHTA and CDR2 as FQGNSA. CDR3 size: 15 residues. The CDR3 spells CASSLDRGLNTEAFF. The CDR3 nucleotides read TGTGCCAGCAGCTTGGACAGGGGATTGAACACTGAAGCTTTCTTT.

V and J are TRBV5-8 and TRBJ2-1, with TRBD2 identical over 7 bases. CDR1 and CDR2 from the germline V gene are SGHTS and YDEGEE. The CDR3 loop spans 12 amino acids. V dropped 5 bases and J dropped 15; count of bases not matched to a gene: 11. The CDR3 DNA reads TGTGCCAGCAGGCCCTTGGGGGGGATTGCGTTCTTC. Protein sequence: CASRPLGGIAFF.

V and J are TRBV6-5 and TRBJ1-5, with D uncertain. V lost 6 bases and J lost 0, with 12 bases in between. The CDR3 consists of 15 residues. CDR1 and CDR2 (germline): MNHEY, SVGAGI. The CDR3 coding sequence is TGTGCCAGCAGGACAAGATTTTATAGCAATCAGCCCCAGCATTTT. Protein: CASRTRFYSNQPQHF.

In this sample, this clone turned up once. The same CDR3 also results from other DNA sequences found in this sample. The chain has TRBV9 and TRBJ1-3, with D uncertain. This CDR3 comprises 14 residues. CDR1 is SGDLS, CDR2 YYNGEE, per germline. Between the trimmed V and J ends, which lost 0 bases and 4 bases, there was a span of 8 bases. CDR3 amino acids: CASSVAVSGNTIYF. The CDR3 DNA is TGTGCCAGCAGCGTAGCGGTATCCGGAAACACCATATATTTT.

For this clone: Other DNA variants within this sample encode the same CDR3. The chain recombines TRBV5-1 with TRBJ1-2; D may be TRBD1 (5 bases). This CDR3 spans 14 amino acids. The V gene lost 4 bases and the J gene lost 0 bases, with 10 bases spanning the gap. The germline CDR1 and CDR2 sequences are SGHRS and YFSETQ. This chain's CDR3 is CASSGGQANYGYTF. The DNA of the CDR3 is TGCGCCAGCAGCGGTGGACAAGCTAACTATGGCTACACCTTC.

V is TRBV20-1 and J is TRBJ1-5; D is uncertain. The germline V gene encodes CDR1 DFQATT and CDR2 SNEGSKA (reference sequence). Trimming stripped 2 bases from V and 7 bases from J, with 3 bases between. This CDR3 spans 10 amino acids. The CDR3 sequence is CSARPQPQHF. CDR3 nucleotides: TGCAGTGCTAGACCGCAGCCCCAGCATTTT.

The chain carries TRBV28 and TRBJ2-7, with D tentatively TRBD1 (6 bases). V was shortened by 4 bases and J by 0 bases, with 16 bases between the two germline ends. Per the germline V gene, CDR1 is MDHEN and CDR2 is SYDVKM. The CDR3 loop spans 16 amino acids. The CDR3 here is CASSSTRGQLSYEQYF. The CDR3 DNA sequence: TGTGCCAGCAGTTCGACCAGGGGACAACTCTCCTACGAGCAGTACTTC.

The rearrangement links TRBV19 to TRBJ1-1; 8 bases are a match to TRBD1. Per the germline V gene, CDR1 is LNHDA and CDR2 is SQIVND (reference sequence). The CDR3 spans 15 residues. The junction had 9 bases not matched to a gene; V was cut back by 5 bases and J by 4 bases. CDR3 bases: TGTGCCAGTAGTGGCCGGTGGCAGGGGGCCACTGAAGCTTTCTTT. Its translation is CASSGRWQGATEAFF.

This chain links TRBV5-1 with TRBJ2-3; 8 bases agree with TRBD2. The junction had 8 bases not matched to a gene; V was cut back by 0 bases and J by 8 bases. The germline V gene has CDR1 SGHRS and CDR2 YFSETQ. This CDR3 contains 15 residues. The CDR3 region is CASSLDGGAEGTQYF. In DNA form, the CDR3 reads TGCGCCAGCAGCTTGGACGGGGGGGCCGAGGGTACGCAGTATTTT.

The J gene is TRBJ1-6, the V gene TRBV27; D remains unclear. Deletions cut 6 bases from V and 7 bases from J, with 7 bases between. The CDR3 has 12 amino acids. Per germline, CDR1 MNHEY and CDR2 SMNVEV (reference sequence). Here the CDR3 reads CASSPGNSPLHF. DNA of the CDR3: TGTGCCAGCAGCCCAGGAAATTCACCCCTCCACTTT.

The chain uses TRBV24-1 and TRBJ1-1; possibly TRBD1 for D (5 bases). The CDR3 sequence is 18 residues long. In germline, CDR1 is KGHDR, CDR2 SFDVKD. Trimming stripped 3 bases from V and 2 bases from J, with 21 bases between. In DNA form, the CDR3 reads TGTGCCACCAGTGATCCCGCGGGGGAGGGCCAACTAAACACTGAAGCTTTCTTT. It yields the protein CATSDPAGEGQLNTEAFF.

The chain links TRBV6-2 or TRBV6-3 to TRBJ2-3; TRBD2 matches 14 bases. The V segment lost 5 bases and the J segment 7 bases; nucleotides outside the gene matches: 8. Germline V CDR1 and CDR2: MNHEY, SVGEGT. CDR3 size: 16 residues. CDR3 protein: CASSPEGLAGVNTQYF. CDR3 nucleotides: TGTGCCAGCAGTCCGGAGGGACTAGCGGGAGTGAATACGCAGTATTTT.

The gene calls are TRBV19 and TRBJ2-5; TRBD1 is a possible D gene (8 bases). CDR3 length equals 16 residues. CDR1 and CDR2 (germline): LNHDA, SQIVND (reference sequence). The V gene lost 5 bases and the J gene lost 0 bases, with 16 bases spanning the gap. CDR3: CASSVTGGAYQETQYF. The CDR3 bases are TGTGCCAGTAGTGTCACAGGGGGGGCCTACCAAGAGACCCAGTACTTC. The entire variable domain, with the rest obtained from reference TRBV19 and TRBJ2-5, is as follows: DGGITQSPKYLFRKEGQNVTLSCEQNLNHDAMYWYRQDPGQGLRLIYYSQIVNDFQKGDIAEGYSVSREKKESFPLTVTSAQKNPTAFYLCASSVTGGAYQETQYFGPGTRLLVL.

This chain links TRBV5-1 with TRBJ1-3; TRBD1 matches 7 bases. CDR3 length equals 15 residues. Germline trimming cut 5 bases from V and 4 bases from J; bases unmatched to any gene: 9. The germline CDR1 and CDR2 sequences are SGHRS and YFSETQ. The CDR3 sequence: CASSPSGGLGNTIYF. CDR3 in DNA: TGCGCCAGCAGTCCTTCAGGGGGGTTAGGAAACACCATATATTTT.

This clone was found a few times. The chain links TRBV18 to TRBJ1-3, with 7 nucleotides matching TRBD1. V lost 6 bases to trimming and J lost 5 bases; unmatched junction nucleotides: 10. Per the germline V gene, CDR1 is KGHSH and CDR2 is LQKENI. This CDR3 spans 15 amino acids. The DNA for the CDR3 is TGTGCCAGCTCCCCCGAGGCGGGACAGAGAAACACCATATATTTT. Protein: CASSPEAGQRNTIYF. Together with reference TRBV18 and TRBJ1-3, the CDR3 gives the full variable domain: NAGVMQNPRHLVRRRGQEARLRCSPMKGHSHVYWYRQLPEEGLKFMVYLQKENIIDESGMPKERFSAEFPKEGPSILRIQQVVRGDSAAYFCASSPEAGQRNTIYFGEGSWLTVV.

The chain uses TRBV19 and TRBJ1-1; TRBD1 agrees at 10 bases. There are 17 residues in the CDR3. V dropped 7 bases and J dropped 0; count of bases not matched to a gene: 11. Germline V gene lookup returns CDR1 LNHDA and CDR2 SQIVND (reference sequence). The CDR3 DNA follows: TGTGCCAGTACCACGGGGGACAGGGGATTAATGAACACTGAAGCTTTCTTT. Translating it yields CASTTGDRGLMNTEAFF.

The chain combines TRBV7-2 with TRBJ2-7, with D unresolved. Germline assignment: CDR1 SGHTA and CDR2 FQGNSA. This CDR3 contains 14 residues. Trimming took off 2 bases at V and 0 bases at J, with 8 bases between the two ends. CDR3 nucleotides: TGTGCCAGCAGCTTACAGGTCTCCTCCTACGAGCAGTACTTC. Protein product: CASSLQVSSYEQYF.

This sequence joins TRBV7-3 and TRBJ2-1; 9 bases map to TRBD2. Germline V gene data show CDR1 as SGHTA and CDR2 as FQGTGA. With V trimmed by 5 bases and J by 3 bases, 8 bases remained unmatched. This CDR3 region has 16 residues. The CDR3 protein is CASSPPSGRIYNEQFF. The DNA for the CDR3 is TGTGCCAGCAGCCCCCCAAGCGGGAGGATCTACAATGAGCAGTTCTTC.

The chain is built from TRBV7-8 and TRBJ1-1, with 7 bases fitting TRBD1. Germline CDR1 and CDR2: SGHVS and FQNEAQ. The CDR3 runs to 13 residues. V was clipped by 5 bases and J by 3 bases; unmatched bases: 3. CDR3 nucleotide sequence: TGTGCCAGCAGCCTGGGACAGTACACTGAAGCTTTCTTT. Its protein is CASSLGQYTEAFF.

This rearrangement joins TRBV9 to TRBJ1-1; 10 nucleotides line up with TRBD1. CDR1 and CDR2 from the germline V gene are SGDLS and YYNGEE. V lost 4 bases and J lost 1; bases outside the gene matches: 4. The CDR3 is 15 amino acids. The CDR3 reads CASSPRQGANTEAFF. The CDR3 nucleotides read TGTGCCAGCAGCCCGAGACAGGGGGCGAACACTGAAGCTTTCTTT.

This clone came up once. V gene TRBV6-5 combines with J gene TRBJ1-2; possibly TRBD1 for D (6 bases). The CDR3 has 15 amino acids. Germline V lookup: CDR1 MNHEY, CDR2 SVGAGI. The V gene lost 0 bases and the J gene lost 6 bases, with 14 bases spanning the gap. The CDR3 reads CASSYSRMHRDGYTF. For the CDR3, the DNA is TGTGCCAGCAGTTACTCCCGTATGCACAGGGATGGCTACACCTTC.

Details on this clone: A read error may account for a junction end that differs from germline. The V call is TRBV6-5, the J call TRBJ1-4; D uncertain. CDR3 length: 13 amino acids. The germline V gene has CDR1 MNHEY and CDR2 SVGAGI. The CDR3 DNA reads as TGTGCCGGCAGGAGGCCGCCAAATGAAAAACTGTTTTTT. It specifies CAGRRPPNEKLFF.

The chain couples TRBV30 to TRBJ1-2; maybe TRBD1 (6 bases). Looked up from germline, CDR1 is GTSNPN and CDR2 is SVGIG (reference sequence). This CDR3 contains 12 residues. Trimming took off 7 bases at V and 1 base at J, with 10 bases between the two ends. The CDR3 is CALGQDNYGYTF. Here the CDR3 DNA reads TGTGCCTTGGGACAAGATAACTATGGCTACACCTTC.